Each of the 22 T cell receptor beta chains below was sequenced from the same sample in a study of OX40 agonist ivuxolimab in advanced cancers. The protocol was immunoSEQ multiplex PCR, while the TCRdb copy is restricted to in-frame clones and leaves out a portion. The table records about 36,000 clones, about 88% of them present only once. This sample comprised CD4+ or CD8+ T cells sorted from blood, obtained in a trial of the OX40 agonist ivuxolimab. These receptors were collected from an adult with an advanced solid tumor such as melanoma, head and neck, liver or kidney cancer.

This chain's CDR3 is CASSLRSGTYEQYF. CDR3 in DNA: TGTGCCAGCAGCTTAAGGTCAGGGACCTACGAGCAGTACTTC. This chain uses TRBV7-6 with TRBJ2-7; the D gene is possibly TRBD1 (5 bases). The V gene lost 2 bases and the J gene lost 2 bases, with 10 bases spanning the gap. Germline CDR1 SGHVS, CDR2 FNYEAQ. The CDR3 is 14 residues long.

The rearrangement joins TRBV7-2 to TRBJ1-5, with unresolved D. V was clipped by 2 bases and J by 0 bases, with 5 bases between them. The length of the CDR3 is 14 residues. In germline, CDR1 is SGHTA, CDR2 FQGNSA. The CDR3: CASSLSYSNQPQHF. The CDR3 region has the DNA TGTGCCAGCAGCTTAAGTTATAGCAATCAGCCCCAGCATTTT.

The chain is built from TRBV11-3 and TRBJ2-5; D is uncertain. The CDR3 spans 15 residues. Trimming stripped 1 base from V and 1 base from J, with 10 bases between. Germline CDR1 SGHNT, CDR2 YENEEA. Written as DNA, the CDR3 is TGTGCCAGCAGCTTAGGATATACGGTCCAAGAGACCCAGTACTTC. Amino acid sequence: CASSLGYTVQETQYF.

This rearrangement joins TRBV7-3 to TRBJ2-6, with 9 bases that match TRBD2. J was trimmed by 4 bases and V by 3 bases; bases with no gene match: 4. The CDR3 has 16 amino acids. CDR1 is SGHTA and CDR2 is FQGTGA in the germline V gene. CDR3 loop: CASSFGGRAGANVLTF. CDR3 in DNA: TGTGCCAGCAGCTTTGGCGGGAGGGCAGGGGCCAACGTCCTGACTTTC.

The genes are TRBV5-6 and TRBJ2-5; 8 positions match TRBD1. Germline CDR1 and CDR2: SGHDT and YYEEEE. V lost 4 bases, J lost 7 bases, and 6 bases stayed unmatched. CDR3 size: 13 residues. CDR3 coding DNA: TGTGCCAGCAGCCTCGGACAGGGTGGGACCCAGTACTTC. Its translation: CASSLGQGGTQYF.

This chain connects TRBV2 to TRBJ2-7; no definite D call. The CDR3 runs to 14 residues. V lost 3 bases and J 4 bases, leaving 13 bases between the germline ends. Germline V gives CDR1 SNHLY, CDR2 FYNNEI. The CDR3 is CASSDTVMWYEQYF. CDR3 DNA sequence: TGTGCCAGCAGTGACACAGTGATGTGGTACGAGCAGTACTTC.

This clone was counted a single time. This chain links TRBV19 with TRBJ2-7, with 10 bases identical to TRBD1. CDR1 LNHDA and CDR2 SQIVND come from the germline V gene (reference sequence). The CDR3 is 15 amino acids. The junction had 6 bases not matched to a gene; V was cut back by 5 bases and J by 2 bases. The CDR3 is CASSVTGTGAYEQYF. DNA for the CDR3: TGTGCCAGTAGTGTTACCGGGACAGGGGCCTACGAGCAGTACTTC.

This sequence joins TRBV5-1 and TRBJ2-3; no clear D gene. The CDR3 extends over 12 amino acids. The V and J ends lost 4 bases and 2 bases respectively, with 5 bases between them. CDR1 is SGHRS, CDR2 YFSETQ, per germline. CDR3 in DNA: TGCGCCAGCAGCCCCAACACAGATACGCAGTATTTT. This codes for CASSPNTDTQYF.

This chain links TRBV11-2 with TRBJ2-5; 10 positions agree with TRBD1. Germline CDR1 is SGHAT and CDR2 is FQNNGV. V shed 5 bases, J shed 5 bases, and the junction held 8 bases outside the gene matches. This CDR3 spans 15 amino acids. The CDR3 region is CASSALTGGVETQYF. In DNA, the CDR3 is TGTGCCAGCAGCGCTTTGACAGGGGGCGTGGAGACCCAGTACTTC.

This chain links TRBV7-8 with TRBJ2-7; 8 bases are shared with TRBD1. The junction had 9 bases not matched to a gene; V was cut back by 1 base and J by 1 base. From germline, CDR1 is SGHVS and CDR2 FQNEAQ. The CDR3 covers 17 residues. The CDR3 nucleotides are TGTGCCAGCAGCTTAGTTGGGTGGACAGGGCGGTCCTACGAGCAGTACTTC. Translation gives CASSLVGWTGRSYEQYF.

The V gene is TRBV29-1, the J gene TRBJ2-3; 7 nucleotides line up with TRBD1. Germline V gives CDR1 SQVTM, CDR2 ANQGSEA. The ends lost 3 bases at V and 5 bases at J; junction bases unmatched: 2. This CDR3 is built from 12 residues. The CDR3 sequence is CSVEAGGDTQYF. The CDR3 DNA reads TGCAGCGTTGAGGCAGGGGGAGATACGCAGTATTTT.

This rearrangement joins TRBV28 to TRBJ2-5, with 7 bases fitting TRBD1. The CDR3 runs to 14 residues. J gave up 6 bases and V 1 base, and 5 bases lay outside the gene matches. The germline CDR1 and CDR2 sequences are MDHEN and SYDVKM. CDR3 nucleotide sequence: TGTGCCAGCAGTTTATCTGAGACAGGGAAGACCCAGTACTTC. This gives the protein CASSLSETGKTQYF.

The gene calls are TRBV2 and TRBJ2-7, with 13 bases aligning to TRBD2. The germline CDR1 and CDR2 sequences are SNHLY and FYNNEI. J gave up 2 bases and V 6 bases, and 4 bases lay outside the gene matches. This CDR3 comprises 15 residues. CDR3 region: CASSVGLAGAYEQYF. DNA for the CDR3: TGTGCCAGCAGCGTCGGACTAGCGGGAGCCTACGAGCAGTACTTC. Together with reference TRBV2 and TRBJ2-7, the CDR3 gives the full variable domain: EPEVTQTPSHQVTQMGQEVILRCVPISNHLYFYWYRQILGQKVEFLVSFYNNEISEKSEIFDDQFSVERPDGSNFTLKIRSTKLEDSAMYFCASSVGLAGAYEQYFGPGTRLTVT.

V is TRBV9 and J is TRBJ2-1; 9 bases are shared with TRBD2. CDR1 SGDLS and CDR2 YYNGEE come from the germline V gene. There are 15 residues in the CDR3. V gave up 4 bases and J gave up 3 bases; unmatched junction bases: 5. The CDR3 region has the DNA TGTGCCAGCAGCCCCCGACTAGCGGACTACAATGAGCAGTTCTTC. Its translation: CASSPRLADYNEQFF.

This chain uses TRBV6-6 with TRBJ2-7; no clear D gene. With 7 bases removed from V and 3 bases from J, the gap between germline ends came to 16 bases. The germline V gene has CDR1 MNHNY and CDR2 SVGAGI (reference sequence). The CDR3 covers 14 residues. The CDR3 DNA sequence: TGTGCCAGCATTGAAACGGCGGATAACTACGAGCAGTACTTC. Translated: CASIETADNYEQYF.

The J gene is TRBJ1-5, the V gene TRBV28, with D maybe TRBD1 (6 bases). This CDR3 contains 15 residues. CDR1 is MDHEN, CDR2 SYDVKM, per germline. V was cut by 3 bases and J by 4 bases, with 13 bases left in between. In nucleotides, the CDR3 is TGTGCCAGCAGTTTTAGGCAGGGGTATAATCAGCCCCAGCATTTT. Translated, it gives CASSFRQGYNQPQHF.

The DNA for the CDR3 is TGTGCCAGCAGTTACGACGGGGCGCGGGGCACTGAAGCTTTCTTT. Encoded protein: CASSYDGARGTEAFF. This chain connects TRBV6-5 to TRBJ1-1; a weak D match, TRBD1 (5 bases). The CDR3 length is 15 residues. V lost 2 bases to trimming and J lost 4 bases, with 14 bases between them. Germline values: CDR1 MNHEY, CDR2 SVGAGI.

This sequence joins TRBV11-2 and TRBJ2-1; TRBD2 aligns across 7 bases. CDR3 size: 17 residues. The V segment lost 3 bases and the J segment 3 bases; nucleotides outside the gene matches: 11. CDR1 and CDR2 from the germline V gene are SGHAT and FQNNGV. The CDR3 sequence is CASSFTGLADVYNEQFF. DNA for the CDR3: TGTGCCAGCAGCTTCACCGGGCTAGCGGACGTCTACAATGAGCAGTTCTTC.

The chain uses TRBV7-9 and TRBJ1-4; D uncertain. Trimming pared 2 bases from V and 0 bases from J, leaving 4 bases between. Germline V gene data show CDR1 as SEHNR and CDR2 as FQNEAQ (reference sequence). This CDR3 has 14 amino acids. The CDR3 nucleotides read TGTGCCAGCAGCTTATTAGCAACTAATGAAAAACTGTTTTTT. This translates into CASSLLATNEKLFF.

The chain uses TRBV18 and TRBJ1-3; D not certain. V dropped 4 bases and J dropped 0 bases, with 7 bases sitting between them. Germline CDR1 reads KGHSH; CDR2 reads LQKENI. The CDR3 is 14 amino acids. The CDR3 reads CASSQDHSGNTIYF. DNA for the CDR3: TGTGCCAGCTCACAGGATCACTCTGGAAACACCATATATTTT.

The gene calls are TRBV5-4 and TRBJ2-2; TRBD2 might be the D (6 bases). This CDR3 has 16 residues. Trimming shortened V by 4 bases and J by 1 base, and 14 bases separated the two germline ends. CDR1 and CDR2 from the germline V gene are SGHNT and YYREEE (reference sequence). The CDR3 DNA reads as TGTGCCAGCAGCCATCCTGGGACTCTGAACACCGGGGAGCTGTTTTTT. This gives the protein CASSHPGTLNTGELFF.

Written as DNA, the CDR3 is TGTGCCAGCAGGCCCACCGGGACCCTAGAGACCCAGTACTTC. Its protein product is CASRPTGTLETQYF. This chain joins TRBV2 and TRBJ2-5; the D call may be TRBD1 or TRBD2 (5 bases each). V shed 6 bases and J shed 4 bases, with 15 bases lying between them. Germline CDR1 reads SNHLY; CDR2 reads FYNNEI. The CDR3 is made up of 14 amino acids.